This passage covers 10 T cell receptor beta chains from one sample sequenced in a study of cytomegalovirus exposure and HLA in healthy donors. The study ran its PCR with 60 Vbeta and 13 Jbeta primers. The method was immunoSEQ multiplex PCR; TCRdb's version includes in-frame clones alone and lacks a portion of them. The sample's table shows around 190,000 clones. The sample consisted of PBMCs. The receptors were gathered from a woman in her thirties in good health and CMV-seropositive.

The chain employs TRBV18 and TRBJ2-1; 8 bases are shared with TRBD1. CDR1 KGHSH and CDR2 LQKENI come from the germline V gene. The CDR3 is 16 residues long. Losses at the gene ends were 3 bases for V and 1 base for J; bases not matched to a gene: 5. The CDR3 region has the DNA TGTGCCAGCTCACCCCCAGGGGGCGGTTCCTACAATGAGCAGTTCTTC. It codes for CASSPPGGGSYNEQFF.

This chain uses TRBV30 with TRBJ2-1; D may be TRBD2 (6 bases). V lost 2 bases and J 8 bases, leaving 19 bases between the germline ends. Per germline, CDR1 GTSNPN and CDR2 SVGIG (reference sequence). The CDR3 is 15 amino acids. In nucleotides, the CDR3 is TGTGCCTGGAGTCATGTGGGGGGAGTCGTCGATGAGCAGTTCTTC. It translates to CAWSHVGGVVDEQFF. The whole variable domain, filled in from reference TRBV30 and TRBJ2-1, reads SQTIHQWPATLVQPVGSPLSLECTVEGTSNPNLYWYRQAAGRGLQLLFYSVGIGQISSEVPQNLSASRPQDRQFILSSKKLLLSDSGFYLCAWSHVGGVVDEQFFGPGTRLTVL.

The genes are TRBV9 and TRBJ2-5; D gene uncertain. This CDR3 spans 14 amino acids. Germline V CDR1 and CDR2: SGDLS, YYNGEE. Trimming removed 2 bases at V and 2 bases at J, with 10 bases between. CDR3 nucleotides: TGTGCCAGCAGCGTTAACCTACTTCAAGAGACCCAGTACTTC. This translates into CASSVNLLQETQYF.

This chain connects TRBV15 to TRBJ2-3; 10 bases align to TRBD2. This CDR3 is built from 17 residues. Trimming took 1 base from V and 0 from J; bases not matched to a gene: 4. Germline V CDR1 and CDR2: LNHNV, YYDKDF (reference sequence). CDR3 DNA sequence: TGTGCCACCAGCAGAGGGACTAGCGGTCTTAGCACAGATACGCAGTATTTT. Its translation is CATSRGTSGLSTDTQYF.

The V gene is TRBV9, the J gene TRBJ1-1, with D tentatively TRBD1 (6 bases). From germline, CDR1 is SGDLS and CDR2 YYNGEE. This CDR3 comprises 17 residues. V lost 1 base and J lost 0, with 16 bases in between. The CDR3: CASSVSQGRGMNTEAFF. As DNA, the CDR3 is TGTGCCAGCAGCGTAAGCCAGGGCAGGGGTATGAACACTGAAGCTTTCTTT.

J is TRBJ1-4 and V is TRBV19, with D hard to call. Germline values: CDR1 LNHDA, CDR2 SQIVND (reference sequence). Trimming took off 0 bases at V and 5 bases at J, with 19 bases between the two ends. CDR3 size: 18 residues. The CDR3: CASSIEAYSGSPNEKLFF. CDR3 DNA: TGTGCCAGTAGTATAGAGGCTTACTCGGGGTCGCCGAATGAAAAACTGTTTTTT.

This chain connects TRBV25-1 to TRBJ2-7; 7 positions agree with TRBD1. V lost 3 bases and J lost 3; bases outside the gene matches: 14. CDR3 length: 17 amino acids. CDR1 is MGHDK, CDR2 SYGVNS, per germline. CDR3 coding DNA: TGTGCCAGCAGTGATTCTCACAGGGGAAACTCAATCTACGAGCAGTACTTC. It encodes CASSDSHRGNSIYEQYF.

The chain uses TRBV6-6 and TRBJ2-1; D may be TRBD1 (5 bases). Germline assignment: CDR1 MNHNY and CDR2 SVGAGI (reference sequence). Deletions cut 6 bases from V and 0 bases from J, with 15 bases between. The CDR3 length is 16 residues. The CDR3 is CASRAYDRNSYNEQFF. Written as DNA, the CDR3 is TGTGCCAGCAGAGCCTACGACAGAAACTCCTACAATGAGCAGTTCTTC.

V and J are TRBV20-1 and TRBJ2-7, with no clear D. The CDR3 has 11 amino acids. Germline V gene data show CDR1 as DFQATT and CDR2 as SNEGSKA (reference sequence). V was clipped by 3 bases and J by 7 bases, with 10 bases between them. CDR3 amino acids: CSASSPREQYF. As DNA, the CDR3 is TGCAGTGCTAGTAGTCCCCGGGAGCAGTACTTC.

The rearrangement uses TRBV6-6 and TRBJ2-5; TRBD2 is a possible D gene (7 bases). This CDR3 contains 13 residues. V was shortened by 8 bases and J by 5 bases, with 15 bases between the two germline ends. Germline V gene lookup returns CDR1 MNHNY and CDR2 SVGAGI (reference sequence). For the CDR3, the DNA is TGTGCCAGCCAACGGGGGGCCTCGGAGACCCAGTACTTC. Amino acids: CASQRGASETQYF.